One T cell receptor beta chain is described in this entry. The sample originates from a study of technical replicates of blood from a handful of donors. J gave up 4 bases and V 4 bases, and 4 bases lay outside the gene matches. The CDR3 length is 14 residues. CDR1 and CDR2 from the germline V gene are ENHRY and SYGVKD. Libraries were prepared by immunoSEQ multiplex PCR; TCRdb keeps only in-frame clonotypes and omits some of them. Of about 97,000 clones listed, 95% to 97% are singletons. Sequenced: T cells isolated from PBMCs. The chain couples TRBV10-3 to TRBJ2-1; 7 nucleotides match TRBD2. The TCR originated in a human donor in good health. CDR3 in DNA: TGTGCCATCAGTGGGGAGCGGGAATACAATGAGCAGTTCTTC. It codes for CAISGEREYNEQFF.